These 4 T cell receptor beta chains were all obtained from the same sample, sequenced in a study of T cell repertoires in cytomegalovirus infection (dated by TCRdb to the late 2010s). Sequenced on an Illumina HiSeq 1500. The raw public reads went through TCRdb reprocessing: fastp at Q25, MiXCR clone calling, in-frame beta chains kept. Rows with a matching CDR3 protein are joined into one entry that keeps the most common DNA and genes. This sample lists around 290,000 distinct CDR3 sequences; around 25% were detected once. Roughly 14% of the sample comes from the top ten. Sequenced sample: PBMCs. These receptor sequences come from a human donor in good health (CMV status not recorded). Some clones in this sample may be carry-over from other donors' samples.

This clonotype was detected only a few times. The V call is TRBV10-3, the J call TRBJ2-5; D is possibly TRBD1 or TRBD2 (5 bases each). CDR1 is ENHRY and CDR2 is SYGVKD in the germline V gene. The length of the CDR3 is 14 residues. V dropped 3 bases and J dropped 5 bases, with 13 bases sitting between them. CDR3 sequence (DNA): TGTGCCATCAGTGAAAGGGGACGGCGGGAGACCCAGTACTTC. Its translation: CAISERGRRETQYF.

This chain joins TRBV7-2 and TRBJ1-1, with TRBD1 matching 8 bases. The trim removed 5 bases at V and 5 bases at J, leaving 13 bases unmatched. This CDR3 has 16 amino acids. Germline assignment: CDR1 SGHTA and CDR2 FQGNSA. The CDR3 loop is CASSPDPRGRGTEAFF. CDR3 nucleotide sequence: TGTGCCAGCAGCCCGGATCCCAGGGGGCGCGGTACTGAAGCTTTCTTT.

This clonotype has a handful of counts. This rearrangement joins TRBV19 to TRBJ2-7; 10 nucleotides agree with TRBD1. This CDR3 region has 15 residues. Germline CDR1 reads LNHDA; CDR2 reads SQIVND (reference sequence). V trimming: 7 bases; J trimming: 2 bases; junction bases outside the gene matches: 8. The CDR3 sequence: CASKNTGTGAYEQYF. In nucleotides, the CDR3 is TGTGCCAGTAAGAATACCGGGACAGGGGCCTACGAGCAGTACTTC.

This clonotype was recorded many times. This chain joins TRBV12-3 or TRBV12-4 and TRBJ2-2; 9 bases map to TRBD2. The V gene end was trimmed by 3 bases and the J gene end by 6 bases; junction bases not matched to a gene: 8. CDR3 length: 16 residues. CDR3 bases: TGTGCCAGCAGTTTCGGCGGGGGGGGCCCAGCCGGGGAGCTGTTTTTT. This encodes CASSFGGGGPAGELFF.